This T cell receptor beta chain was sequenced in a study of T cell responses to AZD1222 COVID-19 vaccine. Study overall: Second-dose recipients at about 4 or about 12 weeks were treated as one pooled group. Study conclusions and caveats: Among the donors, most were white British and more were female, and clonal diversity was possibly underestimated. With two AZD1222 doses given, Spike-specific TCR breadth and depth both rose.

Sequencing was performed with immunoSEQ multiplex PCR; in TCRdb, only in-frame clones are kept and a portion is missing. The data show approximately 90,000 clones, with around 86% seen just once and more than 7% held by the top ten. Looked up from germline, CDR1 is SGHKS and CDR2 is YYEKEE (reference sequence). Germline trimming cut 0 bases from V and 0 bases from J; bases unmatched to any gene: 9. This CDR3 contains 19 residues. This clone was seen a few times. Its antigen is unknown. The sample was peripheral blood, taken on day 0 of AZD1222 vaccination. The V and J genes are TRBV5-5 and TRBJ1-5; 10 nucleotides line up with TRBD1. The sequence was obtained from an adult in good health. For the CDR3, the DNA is TGTGCCAGCAGCTTGGCCTTTGGGACAGGGGTGGATAGCAATCAGCCCCAGCATTTT. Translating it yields CASSLAFGTGVDSNQPQHF.